These 32 T cell receptor beta chains originate from one sample sequenced in a study of beta chain features in type 1 diabetes. Study outcomes and limitations: Across all four CD4+ subsets, people with type 1 diabetes showed modestly shorter TCRB CDR3s.

Every isolated RNA sample was fully reverse transcribed, so sequencing captured expressed TCRB transcripts. TCRdb's table, derived via immunoSEQ multiplex PCR, lists solely in-frame clones and lacks some. The profile covers roughly 300,000 clones, with around 9.7% appearing a single time and 0.9% to 1.1% taken by the ten largest. Their antigen targets remain unknown. Specimen: central memory CD4+ T cells from blood. Every receptor here comes from a man in his thirties or forties with type 1 diabetes.

This clone has more than one count but fewer than ten. The J gene is TRBJ2-7, the V gene TRBV7-2, with a tentative D call TRBD1 (5 bases). This CDR3 contains 13 residues. Germline-derived CDR1 and CDR2 are SGHTA and FQGNSA. V gave up 2 bases and J gave up 11 bases, with 16 bases separating them. The CDR3 sequence is CASSLSSRTPEYF. CDR3 bases: TGTGCCAGCAGCTTATCTTCCCGGACACCGGAGTACTTC.

The V call is TRBV7-9, the J call TRBJ2-7, with D possibly TRBD2 on 5 matching bases. The CDR3 covers 11 residues. Germline CDR1 SEHNR, CDR2 FQNEAQ (reference sequence). V shed 5 bases and J shed 7 bases, with 9 bases lying between them. This CDR3 is CASSLTREQYF. The CDR3 bases are TGTGCCAGCAGCCTCACTAGGGAGCAGTACTTC.

This clone showed up just a few times. Other nucleotide sequences from this sample produce the same CDR3. The chain combines TRBV7-9 with TRBJ2-3; maybe TRBD2 (6 bases). Trimming cost V 5 bases and J 3 bases, with 9 bases left between them. The length of the CDR3 is 13 residues. Germline values: CDR1 SEHNR, CDR2 FQNEAQ (reference sequence). As DNA, the CDR3 is TGTGCCAGCAGCCCCCGGGGGACAGATACGCAGTATTTT. It yields the protein CASSPRGTDTQYF.

This clone showed up just a few times. The chain employs TRBV11-2 and TRBJ1-2; unclear D gene. Germline V gene data show CDR1 as SGHAT and CDR2 as FQNNGV. The germline V and J ends were trimmed by 1 base and 6 bases, with 9 bases remaining between them. CDR3 size: 13 residues. CDR3 coding DNA: TGTGCCAGCAGCTTAGTCCGGGAGGATGGCTACACCTTC. Protein: CASSLVREDGYTF.

This clone was picked up many times. This chain joins TRBV29-1 and TRBJ2-5; 8 bases are shared with TRBD2. Germline CDR1 and CDR2: SQVTM and ANQGSEA. V dropped 2 bases and J dropped 2; count of bases not matched to a gene: 7. There are 15 residues in the CDR3. The CDR3 here is CSVEFPPGGQETQYF. In nucleotides, the CDR3 is TGCAGCGTTGAATTCCCTCCGGGAGGGCAAGAGACCCAGTACTTC.

This clone turned up a few times. The chain employs TRBV6-6 and TRBJ2-1, with 7 bases fitting TRBD1. With 8 bases clipped from V and 0 bases from J, the junction kept 1 base outside the gene matches. The CDR3 has 13 amino acids. Germline V lookup: CDR1 MNHNY, CDR2 SVGAGI (reference sequence). The DNA of the CDR3 is TGTGCCAGCCGACAGGGCTCCTACAATGAGCAGTTCTTC. Its protein is CASRQGSYNEQFF.

This clone has a handful of counts. V is TRBV14 and J is TRBJ1-2; possible D gene TRBD1, 6 bases. V lost 6 bases and J lost 7, with 15 bases in between. This CDR3 has 13 amino acids. The germline gives CDR1 SGHDN, CDR2 FVKESK. CDR3 in DNA: TGTGCCAGCAGTCCTGATACAGGGACTGGCTACACCTTC. It specifies CASSPDTGTGYTF.

There are a few counts of this clone. The rearrangement joins TRBV7-2 to TRBJ2-3; weak D call: TRBD2 (6 bases). CDR3 size: 12 residues. CDR1 and CDR2 from the germline V gene are SGHTA and FQGNSA. V was cut by 8 bases and J by 3 bases, with 9 bases left in between. This CDR3 is CASGGRTDTQYF. The CDR3 nucleotides are TGTGCCAGCGGGGGGAGGACAGATACGCAGTATTTT.

Of note for this clone: One junction end disagrees with the germline gene, perhaps due to a read error. The rearrangement uses TRBV7-7 and TRBJ2-5; tentatively, D is TRBD2 (6 bases). The CDR3 contains 13 residues. CDR1 and CDR2 (germline): SSHAT, FNYEAQ (reference sequence). The CDR3 DNA reads as TGTGCTAGCAGCCCGGGACTCCGAGAGACCCAGTACTTC. The encoded protein is CASSPGLRETQYF.

This clone was observed a handful of times. Distinct nucleotide sequences in the sample also encode this CDR3. The chain recombines TRBV29-1 with TRBJ2-7; D gene unclear. Looked up from germline, CDR1 is SQVTM and CDR2 is ANQGSEA. The CDR3 is made up of 12 amino acids. Trimming stripped 4 bases from V and 6 bases from J, with 13 bases between. Written as DNA, the CDR3 is TGCAGCGTTGGCTGGGGTAGTCTCGAGCAGTACTTC. It encodes CSVGWGSLEQYF.

At least ten counts were recorded for this clone. J is TRBJ1-6 and V is TRBV6-1; maybe TRBD1 (6 bases). The CDR3 covers 17 residues. CDR1 and CDR2 (germline): MNHNS, SASEGT. V was trimmed by 0 bases and J by 1 base, leaving 10 bases between them. DNA of the CDR3: TGTGCCAGCAGTGAAGCAGTCAGGGGATCCTATAATTCACCCCTCCACTTT. Its translation: CASSEAVRGSYNSPLHF.

The chain employs TRBV11-2 and TRBJ2-1; weak D call: TRBD2 (5 bases). The length of the CDR3 is 14 residues. Trimming pared 4 bases from V and 5 bases from J, leaving 12 bases between. Per the germline V gene, CDR1 is SGHAT and CDR2 is FQNNGV. CDR3 in DNA: TGTGCCAGCAGCTCAGAGCGGATTAACAATGAGCAGTTCTTC. It encodes CASSSERINNEQFF.

The sample holds a few counts of this clone. This chain joins TRBV7-9 and TRBJ2-5, with unresolved D. V was cut by 4 bases and J by 1 base, with 10 bases left in between. This CDR3 region has 14 residues. CDR1 is SEHNR and CDR2 is FQNEAQ in the germline V gene (reference sequence). The CDR3 is CASSSIQVQETQYF. The DNA of the CDR3 is TGTGCCAGCAGCTCTATCCAGGTCCAAGAGACCCAGTACTTC.

This clone was counted only a few times. The rearrangement uses TRBV7-8 and TRBJ1-1; TRBD1 is a possible D gene (5 bases). The CDR3 is 13 amino acids. V was pared by 5 bases and J by 6 bases, with 13 bases between. Germline values: CDR1 SGHVS, CDR2 FQNEAQ. The DNA of the CDR3 is TGTGCCAGCAGCACCCGTCTGGGGCCTGAAGCTTTCTTT. It codes for CASSTRLGPEAFF.

J is TRBJ2-5 and V is TRBV2; D possibly corresponds to TRBD1 (5 bases). The CDR3 extends over 13 amino acids. With 4 bases removed from V and 2 bases from J, the gap between germline ends came to 8 bases. Germline-derived CDR1 and CDR2 are SNHLY and FYNNEI. The DNA of the CDR3 is TGTGCCAGCAGTGGCAACAGGCAAGAGACCCAGTACTTC. Translated: CASSGNRQETQYF. Combining the CDR3 with reference TRBV2 and TRBJ2-5 gives the whole variable domain EPEVTQTPSHQVTQMGQEVILRCVPISNHLYFYWYRQILGQKVEFLVSFYNNEISEKSEIFDDQFSVERPDGSNFTLKIRSTKLEDSAMYFCASSGNRQETQYFGPGTRLLVL.

This clone was detected a few times. The V and J genes are TRBV9 and TRBJ2-5; 10 bases agree with TRBD2. Germline V lookup: CDR1 SGDLS, CDR2 YYNGEE. The CDR3 runs to 15 residues. V lost 3 bases to trimming and J lost 5 bases; unmatched junction nucleotides: 7. The CDR3: CASSGVAGGRETQYF. As DNA, the CDR3 is TGTGCCAGCAGCGGAGTAGCGGGGGGCAGGGAGACCCAGTACTTC.

This clone was detected a few times. The chain carries TRBV11-2 and TRBJ2-7; no definite D call. Trimming pared 0 bases from V and 6 bases from J, leaving 12 bases between. The germline gives CDR1 SGHAT, CDR2 FQNNGV. The CDR3 loop spans 14 amino acids. CDR3 bases: TGTGCCAGCAGCTTAGATATGGGTTACGGCGAGCAGTACTTC. It encodes CASSLDMGYGEQYF.

In its sample, this clone was seen many times. Other DNA variants within this sample encode the same CDR3. CDR3 bases: TGCGCCAGCAGCCAACAGGGGTACGAGCAGTACTTC. As protein: CASSQQGYEQYF. V gene TRBV4-3 combines with J gene TRBJ2-7, with D possibly being TRBD1 (6 bases). This CDR3 region has 12 residues. The V and J ends lost 2 bases and 4 bases respectively, with 6 bases between them. Germline V gene data show CDR1 as LGHNA and CDR2 as YSLEER.

This clone appeared a few times. The chain recombines TRBV5-1 with TRBJ2-1; no clear D. Germline CDR1 reads SGHRS; CDR2 reads YFSETQ. This CDR3 has 12 amino acids. V lost 0 bases to trimming and J lost 10 bases, with 8 bases between them. The DNA for the CDR3 is TGCGCCAGCAGCTTGGCCTCGGAGGAGCAGTTCTTC. The encoded protein is CASSLASEEQFF.

The chain links TRBV2 to TRBJ2-3; TRBD1 or TRBD2 may be the D gene (6 bases each). V was trimmed by 7 bases and J by 4 bases, leaving 12 bases between them. CDR3 size: 13 residues. CDR1 and CDR2 from the germline V gene are SNHLY and FYNNEI. The CDR3 DNA follows: TGTGCCAGCAAAGGGGGGCCATCAGATACGCAGTATTTT. Its translation is CASKGGPSDTQYF.

The sample holds a few counts of this clone. The rearrangement links TRBV29-1 to TRBJ2-2, with 7 nucleotides matching TRBD1. Germline values: CDR1 SQVTM, CDR2 ANQGSEA. Germline trimming cut 3 bases from V and 5 bases from J; bases unmatched to any gene: 6. CDR3 length: 14 amino acids. The CDR3 DNA follows: TGCAGCGTTGATGAGGGGGCCCTGACCGGGGAGCTGTTTTTT. This gives the protein CSVDEGALTGELFF.

The genes are TRBV5-1 and TRBJ2-5, with 7 bases matching TRBD2. V trimming: 0 bases; J trimming: 2 bases; junction bases outside the gene matches: 7. The CDR3 spans 16 residues. Germline CDR1 and CDR2: SGHRS and YFSETQ. The CDR3 DNA reads as TGCGCCAGCAGCTTGGTGCAGGGAGGGTGGCAAGAGACCCAGTACTTC. Protein sequence: CASSLVQGGWQETQYF.

This clone was seen a few times. V and J are TRBV19 and TRBJ1-5; D may be TRBD1 (5 bases). The CDR3 is 17 amino acids. V was cut by 5 bases and J by 2 bases, with 19 bases left in between. Germline CDR1 is LNHDA and CDR2 is SQIVND (reference sequence). The CDR3 loop reads CASSEAALRGGNQPQHF. CDR3 nucleotides: TGTGCCAGTAGTGAGGCAGCATTAAGAGGGGGCAATCAGCCCCAGCATTTT.

Here the CDR3 DNA reads TGTGCCAGCAGCATCCGGGCCTGTGAACGACGAGCTGTCAATCAGCCCCAGCATTTT. Residues: CASSIRACERRAVNQPQHF. The gene calls are TRBV7-7 and TRBJ1-5; D gene ambiguous. There are 19 residues in the CDR3. CDR1 is SSHAT, CDR2 FNYEAQ, per germline (reference sequence). The ends were cut back, 5 bases at V and 3 bases at J, with 26 bases in the middle.

In this sample, this clone turned up a few times. The V and J genes are TRBV30 and TRBJ1-5; TRBD1 agrees at 7 bases. The CDR3 totals 14 residues. CDR1 is GTSNPN and CDR2 is SVGIG in the germline V gene (reference sequence). The V and J ends lost 2 bases and 7 bases, in that order; junction bases with no gene match: 8. The CDR3 is CAWSQAGGNQPQHF. As DNA, the CDR3 is TGTGCCTGGAGTCAGGCAGGGGGGAACCAGCCCCAGCATTTT.

This clone has a handful of counts. V usage is TRBV27 and J usage is TRBJ2-7; D gene uncertain. The CDR3 extends over 13 amino acids. The V end lost 5 bases, the J end lost 1 base, and 9 bases lay between the germline ends. Germline-derived CDR1 and CDR2 are MNHEY and SMNVEV (reference sequence). CDR3 sequence (DNA): TGTGCCAGCAGTCCCCAGATTTCCTACGAGCAGTACTTC. Encoded protein: CASSPQISYEQYF.

In its sample, this clone was seen many times. V gene TRBV28 combines with J gene TRBJ2-7; D remains unclear. The V and J ends lost 6 bases and 0 bases respectively, with 9 bases between them. The CDR3 consists of 13 residues. Germline V CDR1 and CDR2: MDHEN, SYDVKM. CDR3 nucleotide sequence: TGTGCCAGCAGAAGGGCAGGCTCCTACGAGCAGTACTTC. Its protein product is CASRRAGSYEQYF. The full variable domain, completed using reference TRBV28 and TRBJ2-7, is DVKVTQSSRYLVKRTGEKVFLECVQDMDHENMFWYRQDPGLGLRLIYFSYDVKMKEKGDIPEGYSVSREKKERFSLILESASTNQTSMYLCASRRAGSYEQYFGPGTRLTVT.

V and J are TRBV11-2 and TRBJ1-2, with D perhaps matching TRBD1 (6 bases). The V gene's germline CDR1 is SGHAT and CDR2 FQNNGV. Deletions cut 4 bases from V and 2 bases from J, with 8 bases between. The CDR3 loop spans 13 amino acids. The CDR3 reads CASSYRENYGYTF. The CDR3 coding sequence is TGTGCCAGCAGCTACAGGGAGAACTATGGCTACACCTTC.

As for this clone: A junction end diverges from the germline sequence, so it may reflect a read error. The chain recombines TRBV11-2 with TRBJ1-6; a possible D gene is TRBD1 (6 bases). Germline V gene lookup returns CDR1 SGHAT and CDR2 FQNNGV. The CDR3 is 12 residues long. The CDR3 DNA reads as TGTGCCAGCAGCCTAGAGACAGGCCCCCTCCACTTT. This gives the protein CASSLETGPLHF.

This clone turned up a few times. This chain links TRBV4-1 with TRBJ2-5; TRBD2 aligns across 12 bases. Germline CDR1 and CDR2: MGHRA and YSYEKL. The V gene end was trimmed by 3 bases and the J gene end by 2 bases; junction bases not matched to a gene: 7. This CDR3 is built from 17 residues. In nucleotides, the CDR3 is TGCGCCAGCAGCCAGTCAACGACTAGCGGGGGACAAGAGACCCAGTACTTC. Encoded protein: CASSQSTTSGGQETQYF.

The chain recombines TRBV7-8 with TRBJ2-1, with 7 bases fitting TRBD1. Germline CDR1 SGHVS, CDR2 FQNEAQ. Trimming cost V 2 bases and J 6 bases; bases outside gene matches: 7. CDR3 size: 15 residues. This chain's CDR3 is CASSLQGQIFNEQFF. DNA for the CDR3: TGTGCCAGCAGCTTACAGGGACAGATCTTCAATGAGCAGTTCTTC.

This chain uses TRBV25-1 with TRBJ2-2; D is ambiguous. Per the germline V gene, CDR1 is MGHDK and CDR2 is SYGVNS. CDR3 length equals 14 residues. V gave up 4 bases and J gave up 8 bases, with 14 bases separating them. The CDR3 DNA reads as TGTGCCAGCAGTGGACCCGTGCCCGCGGGGGAGCTGTTTTTT. Its protein is CASSGPVPAGELFF.